The 25 T cell receptor beta chains below come from one sample, sequenced in a study of radiation and T cells in renal cell carcinoma. The table came from immunoSEQ multiplex PCR; TCRdb's copy has only in-frame clones and leaves some out. The data hold roughly 9,000 clones, with roughly 59% observed a single time. Described treatment: 15 Gy SBRT to primary tumor, nephrectomy 4 weeks later. Sequencing used tumor tissue, obtained from a patient whose treatment included radiotherapy and nephrectomy. Receptors were obtained from a woman in her forties or fifties with renal cell carcinoma.

The chain recombines TRBV7-2 with TRBJ2-1; tentatively, D is TRBD2 (6 bases). The CDR3 is 14 amino acids. V shed 6 bases and J shed 10 bases, with 19 bases lying between them. Germline V gene sequence: CDR1 SGHTA, CDR2 FQGNSA. The CDR3 DNA reads as TGTGCCAGCAGTCTTCAACTAGCTGCGGAGGAGCAGTTCTTC. As protein: CASSLQLAAEEQFF.

To note about this clone: One end of the junction fails to match germline, which may point to a read error. The chain carries TRBV2 and TRBJ2-7, with D possibly being TRBD2 (5 bases). Germline loops: CDR1 SNHLY, CDR2 FYNNEI. CDR3 size: 15 residues. In DNA, the CDR3 is TGTGCCAGCACCTTGGAAGGGCGGGCCTCCCACGAGCAGTACTTC. Translated: CASTLEGRASHEQYF.

By proportion, this clone is medium-sized. Other DNA sequences of this sample code for an identical CDR3. The chain couples TRBV11-2 to TRBJ2-7; D remains unclear. CDR3 length equals 13 residues. Per germline, CDR1 SGHAT and CDR2 FQNNGV. Trimming removed 0 bases from V and 7 bases from J, with 10 bases in between. The CDR3 loop reads CASSLDSIREQYF. Here the CDR3 DNA reads TGTGCCAGCAGCTTAGATTCAATACGTGAGCAGTACTTC. Combining the CDR3 with reference TRBV11-2 and TRBJ2-7 gives the whole variable domain EAGVAQSPRYKIIEKRQSVAFWCNPISGHATLYWYQQILGQGPKLLIQFQNNGVVDDSQLPKDRFSAERLKGVDSTLKIQPAKLEDSAVYLCASSLDSIREQYFGPGTRLTVT.

In this sample, this clone is medium-sized (0.01 to 0.1%). In DNA, the CDR3 is TGTGCCAGCAGCCCGACGGGAGGGGTGGAGGGAAACACCATATATTTT. It codes for CASSPTGGVEGNTIYF. The J gene is TRBJ1-3, the V gene TRBV5-4, with D perhaps TRBD1 (5 bases). Germline CDR1 and CDR2: SGHNT and YYREEE (reference sequence). This CDR3 is 16 amino acids long. With 4 bases removed from V and 4 bases from J, the gap between germline ends came to 18 bases.

This clone was observed a handful of times. The CDR3 sequence is CASSTRLAGAQYF. The CDR3 nucleotides are TGTGCCAGCAGCACCAGACTAGCGGGAGCCCAGTACTTC. The chain recombines TRBV11-2 with TRBJ2-5, with 12 nucleotides matching TRBD2. The junction had 4 bases not matched to a gene; V was cut back by 5 bases and J by 9 bases. The CDR3 extends over 13 amino acids. Per germline, CDR1 SGHAT and CDR2 FQNNGV.

V and J are TRBV15 and TRBJ1-2; 7 bases agree with TRBD1. The CDR3 has 13 residues. Germline V gene lookup returns CDR1 LNHNV and CDR2 YYDKDF (reference sequence). V was pared by 1 base and J by 8 bases, with 4 bases of the junction left unmatched. The CDR3 DNA reads as TGTGCCACCAGCAGAGGACAGGGACAAGGCTACACCTTC. This codes for CATSRGQGQGYTF.

The chain recombines TRBV5-1 with TRBJ2-1; maybe TRBD1 (6 bases). Per the germline V gene, CDR1 is SGHRS and CDR2 is YFSETQ. Trimming took off 1 base at V and 0 bases at J, with 11 bases between the two ends. This CDR3 comprises 16 residues. The CDR3 sequence is CASSLWGRGSYNEQFF. The CDR3 DNA reads TGCGCCAGCAGCTTGTGGGGGCGCGGCTCCTACAATGAGCAGTTCTTC.

This clone showed up just a few times. The chain is built from TRBV28 and TRBJ1-2; TRBD1 is a possible D gene (6 bases). V lost 6 bases, J lost 2 bases, and 16 bases lay in between. Germline V gene lookup returns CDR1 MDHEN and CDR2 SYDVKM. This CDR3 contains 15 residues. CDR3 region: CASRGTGGANYGYTF. The DNA for the CDR3 is TGTGCCAGCAGAGGGACGGGGGGCGCCAACTATGGCTACACCTTC.

This clone was detected only a few times. The chain employs TRBV5-1 and TRBJ2-1; D unresolved. The CDR3 length is 14 residues. V dropped 4 bases and J dropped 5 bases, with 13 bases sitting between them. Looked up from germline, CDR1 is SGHRS and CDR2 is YFSETQ. Here the CDR3 reads CASSKDVVDNEQFF. As DNA, the CDR3 is TGCGCCAGCAGCAAGGATGTTGTCGACAATGAGCAGTTCTTC.

The table lists this clone with a few counts. The chain employs TRBV2 and TRBJ2-1; 13 bases match TRBD2. Germline V gene sequence: CDR1 SNHLY, CDR2 FYNNEI. CDR3 size: 14 residues. Unmatched junction bases numbered 6, after V lost 3 bases and J lost 13 bases. In DNA form, the CDR3 reads TGTGCCAGCAGTGATCGACTAGCGGGAGGCAATCAGTTCTTC. It is translated as CASSDRLAGGNQFF.

This clone is medium-sized. The V and J genes are TRBV4-2 and TRBJ2-7, with a tentative D call TRBD1 (7 bases). With 4 bases removed from V and 4 bases from J, the gap between germline ends came to 17 bases. The germline V gene has CDR1 LGHNA and CDR2 YNFKEQ. The CDR3 is made up of 15 amino acids. The CDR3 spells CASSPTGDSRYEQYF. The CDR3 DNA is TGTGCCAGCAGCCCCACGGGGGACAGTCGATACGAGCAGTACTTC.

The table lists this clone with a count of one. The CDR3 is CASSPTEGTEAFF. Here the CDR3 DNA reads TGCGCCAGCAGTCCGACAGAAGGCACTGAAGCTTTCTTT. The chain combines TRBV10-1 with TRBJ1-1; TRBD1 might be the D (5 bases). V was shortened by 5 bases and J by 4 bases, with 11 bases between the two germline ends. The CDR3 is 13 residues long. Germline CDR1 is WNHNN and CDR2 is SYGVQD (reference sequence).

This rearrangement joins TRBV6-1 to TRBJ2-3, with TRBD1 identical over 9 bases. V trimming: 0 bases; J trimming: 3 bases; junction bases outside the gene matches: 4. CDR1 is MNHNS and CDR2 is SASEGT in the germline V gene. There are 16 residues in the CDR3. The CDR3 loop is CASSEAVTGGTDTQYF. CDR3 DNA sequence: TGTGCCAGCAGTGAAGCGGTGACAGGGGGAACAGATACGCAGTATTTT.

The chain couples TRBV9 to TRBJ2-2; D remains unclear. Germline V gene sequence: CDR1 SGDLS, CDR2 YYNGEE. V was pared by 3 bases and J by 3 bases, with 12 bases between. The CDR3 contains 15 residues. The CDR3 loop is CASSGPHGHTGELFF. The DNA of the CDR3 is TGTGCCAGCAGCGGTCCCCATGGTCACACCGGGGAGCTGTTTTTT.

The chain carries TRBV6-6 and TRBJ1-2, with 9 nucleotides matching TRBD1. J was trimmed by 8 bases and V by 0 bases; bases with no gene match: 4. Germline V lookup: CDR1 MNHNY, CDR2 SVGAGI (reference sequence). The CDR3 is 14 residues long. CDR3 residues: CASSYSTGGRGYTF. The CDR3 DNA sequence: TGTGCCAGCAGTTACTCCACAGGGGGCCGGGGCTACACCTTC.

The chain joins TRBV28 to TRBJ2-1; D might be TRBD1 (6 bases). This CDR3 comprises 15 residues. Germline CDR1 reads MDHEN; CDR2 reads SYDVKM. Trimming left V 7 bases short and J 2 bases short, with 15 bases between. This CDR3 reads CASTKGGETYNEQFF. DNA for the CDR3: TGTGCCAGCACCAAAGGGGGAGAGACCTACAATGAGCAGTTCTTC.

The chain is built from TRBV5-1 and TRBJ1-2; D is possibly TRBD1 (5 bases). Germline assignment: CDR1 SGHRS and CDR2 YFSETQ. This CDR3 is 16 amino acids long. V gave up 4 bases and J gave up 5 bases, with 21 bases separating them. The CDR3 protein is CASSPSGSSEGYGYTF. As DNA, the CDR3 is TGCGCCAGCAGCCCATCGGGATCCTCGGAGGGGTATGGCTACACCTTC.

This clone turned up a few times. J is TRBJ1-6 and V is TRBV9, with unresolved D. The CDR3 has 13 amino acids. CDR1 is SGDLS, CDR2 YYNGEE, per germline. V was cut by 0 bases and J by 8 bases, with 6 bases left in between. For the CDR3, the DNA is TGTGCCAGCAGCGTAGGTTCTGATTCACCCCTCCACTTT. This encodes CASSVGSDSPLHF.

This clone was detected only a few times. The chain joins TRBV10-2 to TRBJ2-7; D unclear. Germline values: CDR1 WSHSY, CDR2 SAAADI. The CDR3 totals 15 residues. The V end lost 7 bases, the J end lost 2 bases, and 18 bases lay between the germline ends. In DNA, the CDR3 is TGCGCCAGCAAGGCTCGGCTTGCGGACGCCTACGAGCAGTACTTC. It translates to CASKARLADAYEQYF.

The genes are TRBV9 and TRBJ2-1, with 9 bases fitting TRBD2. Germline V lookup: CDR1 SGDLS, CDR2 YYNGEE. The CDR3 has 15 amino acids. The trim removed 0 bases at V and 7 bases at J, leaving 5 bases unmatched. CDR3 loop: CASSVDTSGLNEQFF. CDR3 nucleotides: TGTGCCAGCAGCGTAGATACTAGCGGGCTTAATGAGCAGTTCTTC.

The DNA of the CDR3 is TGTGCCAGCAGTCGGGAGCCTAGCGCGAGAGCCAGTGAGCAGTTCTTC. Encoded protein: CASSREPSARASEQFF. This chain joins TRBV28 and TRBJ2-1, with D possibly matching TRBD2 (6 bases). Per the germline V gene, CDR1 is MDHEN and CDR2 is SYDVKM. V shed 5 bases and J shed 9 bases, with 23 bases lying between them. This CDR3 has 16 amino acids.

The chain links TRBV5-1 to TRBJ1-3; D remains ambiguous. Looked up from germline, CDR1 is SGHRS and CDR2 is YFSETQ. The CDR3 covers 15 residues. The V end lost 0 bases, the J end lost 1 base, and 8 bases lay between the germline ends. CDR3 DNA: TGCGCCAGCAGCTTGGGGCAGACGTCTGGAAACACCATATATTTT. Its protein is CASSLGQTSGNTIYF.

This chain links TRBV28 with TRBJ2-5, with 14 positions matching TRBD2. Germline CDR1 MDHEN, CDR2 SYDVKM. The CDR3 spans 14 residues. V lost 5 bases to trimming and J lost 13 bases; unmatched junction nucleotides: 9. For the CDR3, the DNA is TGTGCCAGCAGTGCGGGACTAGCGGGAGCCCTAGGGTACTTC. Its translation: CASSAGLAGALGYF. Drawing the rest from reference TRBV28 and TRBJ2-5, the complete variable domain is DVKVTQSSRYLVKRTGEKVFLECVQDMDHENMFWYRQDPGLGLRLIYFSYDVKMKEKGDIPEGYSVSREKKERFSLILESASTNQTSMYLCASSAGLAGALGYFGPGTRLLVL.

This clone is medium-sized in the sample. The rearrangement joins TRBV30 to TRBJ2-2; D uncertain. This CDR3 comprises 13 residues. CDR1 is GTSNPN, CDR2 SVGIG, per germline (reference sequence). Trimming pared 3 bases from V and 3 bases from J, leaving 8 bases between. In DNA form, the CDR3 reads TGTGCCTGGAGGGGCTACTACACCGGGGAGCTGTTTTTT. Amino acids: CAWRGYYTGELFF.

The table lists this clone with a few counts. This chain uses TRBV6-4 with TRBJ2-1, with 8 nucleotides matching TRBD2. The CDR3 covers 15 residues. Germline loops: CDR1 MRHNA, CDR2 SNTAGT. The trim removed 3 bases at V and 9 bases at J, leaving 10 bases unmatched. CDR3 sequence: CASSESPGGAGEQFF. CDR3 DNA: TGTGCCAGCAGTGAGTCACCCGGGGGGGCGGGTGAGCAGTTCTTC.